This is a list of T cell receptor beta chains from one sample in a study of identical twins. TCRdb passed the 5' RACE reads through MiXCR, listing each CDR3 protein once. This sample yields about 720,000 distinct CDR3 sequences, of which 15% to 20% are seen a single time; 10% to 15% belongs to the top ten. The sample was also reused in another study, on T cells expressing NK-cell markers.

Sequenced: PBMCs. The receptors here all came from a woman aged 18 to 35 in good health. The CDR3 runs from the conserved cysteine through the conserved F or W. Fields, in order: J gene, D gene, V gene, clone size, CDR3 protein, CDR3 DNA. A D gene is named only where the DNA matches it firmly. Only part of the rows carry a size: once, few, many, or a class if the clone is expanded.

TRBJ2-1 NA TRBV6-5 many CASNPRGSYNEQFF TGTGCCAGCAATCCTCGGGGCTCCTACAATGAGCAGTTCTTC
TRBJ2-2 NA TRBV5-8 NA CASNLKGNTGELFF TGTGCCAGCAATCTTAAGGGGAACACCGGGGAGCTGTTTTTT
TRBJ2-3 TRBD1 TRBV20-1 NA CSAKGGFDTQYF TGCAGTGCAAAAGGGGGCTTCGATACGCAGTATTTT
TRBJ2-1 TRBD2 TRBV20-1 few CSAPLGLAVLGEQFF TGCAGTGCTCCATTGGGACTAGCGGTCCTGGGTGAGCAGTTCTTC
TRBJ1-3 NA TRBV20-1 few CSARDRLATIYF TGCAGTGCTAGAGACAGGTTGGCCACCATATATTTT
TRBJ2-7 TRBD1 TRBV3-1 NA CASSRRTGYEQYF TGTGCCAGCAGCCGCCGGACAGGGTACGAGCAGTACTTC
TRBJ1-6 NA TRBV20-1 NA CSARVGLGSPLHF TGCAGTGCTAGGGTAGGGCTGGGGTCACCCCTCCACTTT
TRBJ1-1 NA TRBV6-5 many CASSYGRVNTEAFF TGTGCCAGCAGTTACGGGCGGGTGAACACTGAAGCTTTCTTT
TRBJ2-5 NA TRBV29-1 NA CSVVQNSGSQRETQYF TGCAGCGTTGTCCAAAATAGCGGTTCTCAGAGGGAGACCCAGTACTTC
TRBJ2-3 TRBD2 TRBV5-1 few CASSFGTSGGGTDTQYF TGCGCCAGCAGCTTCGGGACTAGCGGGGGCGGCACAGATACGCAGTATTTT
TRBJ2-5 TRBD2 TRBV20-1 few CSAREGGGETQYF TGCAGTGCTAGAGAAGGCGGGGGGGAGACCCAGTACTTC
TRBJ2-1 NA TRBV20-1 NA CSAIWGASDNEQFF TGCAGTGCTATATGGGGGGCTTCTGACAATGAGCAGTTCTTC
TRBJ2-3 NA TRBV24-1 NA CATSDRRSTDTQYF TGTGCCACCAGTGACAGACGGAGCACAGATACGCAGTATTTT
TRBJ2-1 TRBD1 TRBV20-1 NA CSAREPGTVEQFF TGCAGTGCTAGAGAGCCCGGGACAGTTGAGCAGTTCTTC
TRBJ2-2 TRBD2 TRBV20-1 few CSARDIQREGGELFF TGCAGTGCTAGAGATATCCAGCGGGAGGGCGGGGAGCTGTTTTTT
TRBJ1-2 NA TRBV5-1 few CASSLGGQTFGTYRGYTF TGCGCCAGCAGCTTGGGCGGGCAGACCTTTGGGACCTACCGTGGCTACACCTTC
TRBJ2-5 TRBD1 TRBV24-1 few CATSDPRQGARETQYF TGTGCCACCAGTGATCCTAGACAGGGGGCGAGAGAGACCCAGTACTTC
TRBJ1-4 NA TRBV6-5 NA CASSYGLGEKLFF TGTGCCAGCAGTTATGGGCTGGGTGAAAAACTGTTTTTT
TRBJ2-1 NA TRBV5-1 few CASSGRVAGNEQFF TGCGCCAGCAGCGGACGGGTCGCCGGCAATGAGCAGTTCTTC
TRBJ2-1 TRBD2 TRBV9 NA CASSLLAGGPGEQFF TGTGCCAGCAGCCTACTAGCGGGAGGGCCGGGTGAGCAGTTCTTC
TRBJ2-1 NA TRBV20-1 NA CSARQLYNEQFF TGCAGTGCCAGACAGCTCTACAATGAGCAGTTCTTC
TRBJ2-7 NA TRBV6-2/TRBV6-3 NA CASSYNSLADYEQYF TGTGCCAGCAGTTACAATTCTCTGGCAGACTACGAGCAGTACTTC
TRBJ2-1 TRBD2 TRBV24-1 NA CATSDPSGSGNEQFF TGTGCCACCAGTGACCCTAGCGGGAGCGGGAATGAGCAGTTCTTC
TRBJ1-1 NA TRBV5-6 many CASSLEPGTEAFF TGTGCCAGCAGCTTGGAGCCGGGCACTGAAGCTTTCTTT
TRBJ2-3 TRBD2 TRBV7-3 NA CASSLQRGGLDTQYF TGTGCCAGCAGCTTGCAGCGGGGGGGCTTGGATACGCAGTATTTT
TRBJ2-3 NA TRBV10-3 NA CAISREADTQYF TGTGCCATCAGTAGAGAGGCAGATACGCAGTATTTT
TRBJ1-4 NA TRBV20-1 few CSAGEDDTTNEKLFF TGCAGTGCTGGGGAGGACGACACAACTAATGAAAAACTGTTTTTT
TRBJ2-7 NA TRBV5-1 many CASSWDRTYEQYF TGCGCCAGCAGCTGGGACCGAACCTACGAGCAGTACTTC
TRBJ2-1 TRBD2 TRBV24-1 NA CATAPSGSPNEQFF TGTGCCACGGCCCCTAGCGGGAGCCCCAATGAGCAGTTCTTC
TRBJ1-3 NA TRBV7-8 few CASSFWERNTIYF TGTGCCAGCAGCTTTTGGGAAAGAAACACCATATATTTT
TRBJ2-7 NA TRBV12-3/TRBV12-4 NA CASSFIRSSYEQYF TGTGCCAGCAGTTTCATTCGGAGTTCCTACGAGCAGTACTTC
TRBJ2-7 NA TRBV10-3 few CAIRVTPLGEQYF TGTGCCATCAGGGTGACTCCGCTGGGAGAGCAGTACTTC
TRBJ1-1 NA TRBV10-3 few CAISEWGAPGRRTEAFF TGTGCCATCAGTGAGTGGGGTGCGCCAGGGAGGAGGACTGAAGCTTTCTTT
TRBJ2-2 NA TRBV12-5 NA CASGPKTGNAGELFF TGTGCTAGTGGTCCAAAGACAGGAAATGCCGGGGAGCTGTTTTTT
TRBJ2-3 NA TRBV5-5 NA CASSWTETDTQYF TGTGCCAGCAGCTGGACAGAAACAGATACGCAGTATTTT
TRBJ2-1 NA TRBV20-1 NA CSARIGGGGYNEQFF TGCAGTGCTAGAATCGGGGGCGGGGGATACAATGAGCAGTTCTTC
TRBJ1-1 NA TRBV20-1 NA CSASFSNTEAFF TGCAGTGCTAGCTTCTCGAACACTGAAGCTTTCTTT
TRBJ1-2 NA TRBV10-3 NA CAISESQSFNYGYTF TGTGCCATCAGTGAGTCTCAGTCATTTAACTATGGCTACACCTTC
TRBJ2-2 TRBD2 TRBV10-2 few CASISGTRRSGELFF TGCGCCAGCATTTCCGGGACTAGGAGGTCCGGGGAGCTGTTTTTT
TRBJ2-1 TRBD2 TRBV10-3 few CAIRTQEAGGRNEQFF TGTGCCATCAGGACCCAGGAAGCGGGGGGAAGGAATGAGCAGTTCTTC
TRBJ2-7 NA TRBV20-1 NA CSARVRGGYEQYF TGCAGTGCTAGAGTGCGAGGGGGCTACGAGCAGTACTTC
TRBJ2-3 TRBD1 TRBV7-2 NA CASRTQGILTDTQYF TGTGCCAGCAGGACACAGGGGATCCTCACAGATACGCAGTATTTT
TRBJ2-4 TRBD1 TRBV5-1 few CASSFTGQGIAKNIQYF TGCGCCAGCAGCTTCACCGGACAGGGTATAGCCAAAAACATTCAGTACTTC
TRBJ2-7 NA TRBV9 NA CASSVGSGTYEQYF TGTGCCAGCAGCGTAGGCTCCGGAACCTACGAGCAGTACTTC
TRBJ2-2 TRBD1 TRBV7-2 NA CASSKGQVNGELFF TGTGCCAGCAGCAAGGGACAGGTGAACGGGGAGCTGTTTTTT
TRBJ1-1 NA TRBV7-9 NA CASSHTIRIDEAFF TGTGCCAGCAGCCACACAATCCGGATCGATGAAGCTTTCTTT
TRBJ2-3 NA TRBV20-1 NA CSAVDATLSTDTQYF TGCAGTGCCGTGGATGCCACCTTAAGCACAGATACGCAGTATTTT
TRBJ1-6 NA TRBV4-3 few CASSQGIQGVNSPLHF TGCGCCAGCAGCCAAGGGATACAGGGCGTTAATTCACCCCTCCACTTT
TRBJ2-1 TRBD2 TRBV6-1 few CASRPGLGFSGGVNEQFF TGTGCCAGCAGGCCGGGTTTAGGGTTTAGCGGGGGGGTAAATGAGCAGTTCTTC
TRBJ2-7 TRBD1 TRBV10-3 NA CAITRTGGSYEQYF TGTGCCATCACCAGGACAGGGGGCTCCTACGAGCAGTACTTC
TRBJ2-6 TRBD1 TRBV27 NA CASSLDRGWSGANVLTF TGTGCCAGCAGTTTAGACAGGGGATGGTCTGGGGCCAACGTCCTGACTTTC
TRBJ2-1 TRBD1 TRBV7-9 NA CASSPIGGPRNEQFF TGTGCCAGCAGCCCTATAGGGGGCCCGAGGAATGAGCAGTTCTTC
TRBJ2-7 TRBD1 TRBV20-1 NA CSARTGTGAYEQYF TGCAGTGCTAGAACCGGGACAGGGGCCTACGAGCAGTACTTC
TRBJ2-4 TRBD1 TRBV12-3/TRBV12-4 few CASSLTGGENIQYF TGTGCCAGCAGCTTGACAGGGGGCGAAAACATTCAGTACTTC
TRBJ2-3 TRBD2 TRBV10-3 few CATQLAGSTATQYF TGTGCCACCCAGCTAGCGGGGAGCACAGCTACGCAGTATTTT
TRBJ1-1 NA TRBV4-3 NA CASSRATENTEAFF TGCGCCAGCAGCCGAGCGACAGAAAACACTGAAGCTTTCTTT
TRBJ2-1 NA TRBV7-8 few CASSFRVVYNEQFF TGTGCCAGCAGCTTCCGAGTCGTCTACAATGAGCAGTTCTTC
TRBJ2-3 TRBD2 TRBV12-3/TRBV12-4 few CASNSGGTDTQYF TGTGCCAGCAACTCCGGGGGGACAGATACGCAGTATTTT
TRBJ2-5 NA TRBV12-3/TRBV12-4 NA CASSQTRTETQYF TGTGCCAGCAGTCAGACTAGAACGGAGACCCAGTACTTC